This T cell receptor (beta chain) is from a study of T-cell reconstitution after alpha-beta-depleted transplantation in children. Points on this clonotype: Its antigen is undetermined.

Points from the study as a whole: The origin of high day-60 TCRbeta diversity in some patients lay in surviving recipient T cells and thymic progenitors. Expanded graft clones, several hundred of them, were reportedly the source of alpha-beta T cells about two months after transplant. T-cell numbers and diversity one year post-transplant derived largely from freshly generated T cells.

The germline CDR1 and CDR2 sequences are SGHVS and FQNEAQ. V was pared by 2 bases and J by 7 bases, with 7 bases of the junction left unmatched. This CDR3 is built from 17 residues. TCRbeta library construction was performed incorporating unique molecular identifiers. TCRdb analysed the PCR reads with MiXCR anew, one entry per CDR3 protein. The sample holds about 210,000 distinct CDR3 sequences, about a sixth seen once. This specimen consisted of PBMCs, mostly from graft donor cells, obtained 360 days after TCRalphabeta/CD19-depleted stem cell transplant. J is TRBJ1-6 and V is TRBV7-8, with 11 bases fitting TRBD1. This sequence originates from a male patient aged 2 to 9 who had a stem cell transplant for acute lymphoblastic leukemia, so the T cells may come from the graft donor. CDR3 loop: CASSLKRTGGANSPLHF. The CDR3 DNA is TGTGCCAGCAGCTTAAAACGGACAGGGGGCGCGAATTCACCCCTCCACTTT.